This TCR beta chain was sequenced during a study of graft-versus-host responses after intestinal transplantation. On this clone itself: Antigen: not known.

The trim removed 4 bases at V and 7 bases at J, leaving 3 bases unmatched. Germline assignment: CDR1 LNHDA and CDR2 SQIVND (reference sequence). This CDR3 has 13 amino acids. Using immunoSEQ multiplex PCR, the repertoire was profiled, and TCRdb retains in-frame clones only, with some absent. The table includes about 100,000 clones, roughly 90% detected once. The receptor was derived from a human donor who was the organ donor for an intestinal transplant. The specimen comprised unstimulated CD4+ T cells sorted from spleen or lymph node cells, sampled before transplant. V and J are TRBV19 and TRBJ1-4; 7 bases agree with TRBD1. The chain's CDR3 is CASSNRGAEKLFF. The DNA for the CDR3 is TGTGCCAGTAGTAACAGGGGCGCTGAAAAACTGTTTTTT. Full variable domain (missing parts from reference TRBV19 and TRBJ1-4): DGGITQSPKYLFRKEGQNVTLSCEQNLNHDAMYWYRQDPGQGLRLIYYSQIVNDFQKGDIAEGYSVSREKKESFPLTVTSAQKNPTAFYLCASSNRGAEKLFFGSGTQLSVL.